Listed below are T cell receptor beta chains from one sample, sequenced in a study of blood T cell repertoires in COVID-19. This table comes from immunoSEQ multiplex PCR, and its TCRdb copy is limited to in-frame clones, with some not included. The table shows roughly 150,000 clones, with approximately 88% occurring only once. The sequencing input was peripheral blood. These receptors were obtained from a human donor in a cohort sampled during active COVID-19. CDR3s include the opening cysteine and the closing phenylalanine or tryptophan. A D gene is named only where the DNA matches it firmly. Part of the rows lack a size; the others show once, few, many or a class for expanded clones.

clone size: -; J gene: TRBJ2-5; V gene: TRBV4-1; D gene: -; CDR3 DNA: TGCGCCAGCAGCCAGCTCGGGGAGACCCAGTACTTC; CDR3 protein: CASSQLGETQYF
clone size: medium-sized; J gene: TRBJ1-2; V gene: TRBV3-1/TRBV3-2; D gene: -; CDR3 DNA: TGTGCCAGCAGCCGATCCGGGGGCTACACCTTC; CDR3 protein: CASSRSGGYTF
clone size: -; J gene: TRBJ2-3; V gene: TRBV4-2; D gene: TRBD2; CDR3 DNA: TGTGCCAGCAGCGCCCCGGGACTAGCGGGGGGGCCTTTCGCCACAGATACGCAGTATTTT; CDR3 protein: CASSAPGLAGGPFATDTQYF
clone size: -; J gene: TRBJ2-5; V gene: TRBV2; D gene: TRBD2; CDR3 DNA: TGTGCCAGCAGGGTGGGACTAGCAGAGACCCAGTACTTC; CDR3 protein: CASRVGLAETQYF
clone size: -; J gene: TRBJ1-1; V gene: TRBV15; D gene: TRBD1; CDR3 DNA: TGTGCCACCAGCAGACCAGGGGGCATCAACACTGAAGCTTTCTTT; CDR3 protein: CATSRPGGINTEAFF
clone size: -; J gene: TRBJ1-2; V gene: TRBV7-2; D gene: TRBD1; CDR3 DNA: TGTGCCAGCAGCTTACGGGACAGGGTTAACTATGGCTACACCTTC; CDR3 protein: CASSLRDRVNYGYTF
clone size: few; J gene: TRBJ1-1; V gene: TRBV6-5; D gene: -; CDR3 DNA: TGTGCCAGCAGTTACAGCGACACTGAAGCTTTCTTT; CDR3 protein: CASSYSDTEAFF
clone size: -; J gene: TRBJ1-2; V gene: TRBV18; D gene: -; CDR3 DNA: TGTGCCAGCTCACTTGGTTCCGGGGGGGAATATGGCTACACCTTC; CDR3 protein: CASSLGSGGEYGYTF
clone size: -; J gene: TRBJ2-7; V gene: TRBV5-1; D gene: -; CDR3 DNA: TGCGCCAGCAGCTTGGACAGGTACTACGAGCAGTACTTC; CDR3 protein: CASSLDRYYEQYF
clone size: few; J gene: TRBJ1-5; V gene: TRBV18; D gene: TRBD1; CDR3 DNA: TGTGCCAGCTCAGCCGCGGGACAGAACAATCAGCCCCAGCATTTT; CDR3 protein: CASSAAGQNNQPQHF
clone size: -; J gene: TRBJ2-3; V gene: TRBV4-3; D gene: -; CDR3 DNA: TGCGCCAGCAGCCAAGAATATTGGAGCGGAATCACAGATACGCAGTATTTT; CDR3 protein: CASSQEYWSGITDTQYF
clone size: -; J gene: TRBJ1-5; V gene: TRBV21-1; D gene: -; CDR3 DNA: TGTGCCAGCAGCAAAGCCCAGGGGGCGGGCAATCAGCCCCAGCATTTT; CDR3 protein: CASSKAQGAGNQPQHF
clone size: -; J gene: TRBJ2-5; V gene: TRBV25-1; D gene: TRBD1; CDR3 DNA: TGTGCCAGCAGTGTAGACAGGGGGCTTAGAGAGACCCAGTACTTC; CDR3 protein: CASSVDRGLRETQYF
clone size: -; J gene: TRBJ2-6; V gene: TRBV5-4; D gene: TRBD1; CDR3 DNA: TGTGCCAGCAGCTTGACAGGGGCTGGGGCCAACGTCCTGACTTTC; CDR3 protein: CASSLTGAGANVLTF
clone size: once; J gene: TRBJ2-7; V gene: TRBV27; D gene: -; CDR3 DNA: TGTGCCAGCAGTTTATCCCCCCGGAGGAAACTACTTGAGCAGTACTTC; CDR3 protein: CASSLSPRRKLLEQYF
clone size: -; J gene: TRBJ1-2; V gene: TRBV7-8; D gene: -; CDR3 DNA: TGTGCCAGCAGCTTAGGGGCTATGGTCGACGGCTACACCTTC; CDR3 protein: CASSLGAMVDGYTF
clone size: -; J gene: TRBJ2-1; V gene: TRBV4-3; D gene: TRBD2; CDR3 DNA: TGCGCCAGCAGCCAAGAGGAAGGACTAGCGTACAATGAGCAGTTCTTC; CDR3 protein: CASSQEEGLAYNEQFF
clone size: -; J gene: TRBJ1-4; V gene: TRBV7-6; D gene: -; CDR3 DNA: TGTGCCAGCAGCTTAAGAGGCCGCCGGGATGAAAAACTGTTTTTT; CDR3 protein: CASSLRGRRDEKLFF
clone size: -; J gene: TRBJ1-5; V gene: TRBV6-2/TRBV6-3; D gene: TRBD1; CDR3 DNA: TGTGCCAGCAGCTTGGGACAGGTAAATCAGCCCCAGCATTTT; CDR3 protein: CASSLGQVNQPQHF
clone size: -; J gene: TRBJ1-6; V gene: TRBV2; D gene: -; CDR3 DNA: TGTGCCAGCAGGGCCAGGGATGGGTCTTTTTCACCCCTCCACTTT; CDR3 protein: CASRARDGSFSPLHF
clone size: -; J gene: TRBJ2-5; V gene: TRBV7-9; D gene: TRBD2; CDR3 DNA: TGTGCCAGCAGTTCTCCTAGCGGGGGCTCGAGGGAGACCCAGTACTTC; CDR3 protein: CASSSPSGGSRETQYF
clone size: -; J gene: TRBJ1-1; V gene: TRBV7-6; D gene: TRBD1; CDR3 DNA: TGTGCCAGCAGCTTAGTGGACAGGCTCTGGGGGGTGAACACTGAAGCTTTCTTT; CDR3 protein: CASSLVDRLWGVNTEAFF
clone size: few; J gene: TRBJ2-1; V gene: TRBV4-2; D gene: TRBD1; CDR3 DNA: TGTGCCAGCAGCCAAGACGGACAGGGGTCTGGGAATGAGCAGTTCTTC; CDR3 protein: CASSQDGQGSGNEQFF
clone size: -; J gene: TRBJ2-2; V gene: TRBV7-9; D gene: TRBD2; CDR3 DNA: TGTGCCAGCAGCCATCGACTAGCAGACACCGGGGAGCTGTTTTTT; CDR3 protein: CASSHRLADTGELFF
clone size: -; J gene: TRBJ2-1; V gene: TRBV7-2; D gene: TRBD1; CDR3 DNA: TGTGCCAGCAGCTTATGGACAGGGGCCCGCTCCTACAATGAGCAGTTCTTC; CDR3 protein: CASSLWTGARSYNEQFF
clone size: -; J gene: TRBJ2-3; V gene: TRBV6-5; D gene: -; CDR3 DNA: TGTGCCAGCAGTTACCTCCGGGGGGCAAGGACAGATACGCAGTATTTT; CDR3 protein: CASSYLRGARTDTQYF
clone size: few; J gene: TRBJ2-7; V gene: TRBV14; D gene: TRBD1; CDR3 DNA: TGTGCCAGCAGCCGGACAGGTTTCTTTTACGAGCAGTACTTC; CDR3 protein: CASSRTGFFYEQYF
clone size: -; J gene: TRBJ2-5; V gene: TRBV29-1; D gene: -; CDR3 DNA: TGCAGCTCTTGGGGACAACAAGAGACCCAGTACTTC; CDR3 protein: CSSWGQQETQYF
clone size: -; J gene: TRBJ1-3; V gene: TRBV6-5; D gene: -; CDR3 DNA: TGTGCCAGCAGGACAGGTAGCTCTGGAAACACCATATATTTT; CDR3 protein: CASRTGSSGNTIYF
clone size: -; J gene: TRBJ2-1; V gene: TRBV11-1; D gene: -; CDR3 DNA: TGTGCCAGCAGCTTATTCGGGGAGCAGTTCTTC; CDR3 protein: CASSLFGEQFF
clone size: -; J gene: TRBJ1-4; V gene: TRBV5-4; D gene: TRBD1; CDR3 DNA: TGTGCCAGCAGCCCGGACAGGGATGAAAAACTGTTTTTT; CDR3 protein: CASSPDRDEKLFF
clone size: -; J gene: TRBJ2-2; V gene: TRBV6-4; D gene: TRBD2; CDR3 DNA: TGTGCCAGCAGTCCCCGGACTAGCGGGTATCGGAACACCGGGGAGCTGTTTTTT; CDR3 protein: CASSPRTSGYRNTGELFF